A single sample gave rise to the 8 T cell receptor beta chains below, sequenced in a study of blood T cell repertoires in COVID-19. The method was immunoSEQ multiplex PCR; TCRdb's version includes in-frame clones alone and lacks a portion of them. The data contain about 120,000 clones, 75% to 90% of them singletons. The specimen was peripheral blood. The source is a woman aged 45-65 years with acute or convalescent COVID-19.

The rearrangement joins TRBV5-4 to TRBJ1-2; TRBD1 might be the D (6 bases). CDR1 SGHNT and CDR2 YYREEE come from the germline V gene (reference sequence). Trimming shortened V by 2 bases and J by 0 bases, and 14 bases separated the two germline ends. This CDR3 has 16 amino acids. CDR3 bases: TGTGCCAGCAGCTTCGGACAGACAACAGCTAACTATGGCTACACCTTC. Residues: CASSFGQTTANYGYTF. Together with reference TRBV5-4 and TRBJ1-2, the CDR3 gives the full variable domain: ETGVTQSPTHLIKTRGQQVTLRCSSQSGHNTVSWYQQALGQGPQFIFQYYREEENGRGNFPPRFSGLQFPNYSSELNVNALELDDSALYLCASSFGQTTANYGYTFGSGTRLTVV.

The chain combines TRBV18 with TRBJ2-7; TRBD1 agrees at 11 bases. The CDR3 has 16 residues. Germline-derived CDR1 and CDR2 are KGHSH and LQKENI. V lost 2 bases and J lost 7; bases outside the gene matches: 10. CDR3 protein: CASSPNFGQGAGEQYF. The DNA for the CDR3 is TGTGCCAGCTCACCAAACTTTGGACAGGGGGCAGGGGAGCAGTACTTC.

CDR3 loop: CASSYSKSGKQFF. Written as DNA, the CDR3 is TGTGCCAGCAGTTACTCCAAATCCGGGAAGCAGTTCTTC. The rearrangement uses TRBV6-5 and TRBJ2-1; possibly TRBD2 for D (5 bases). CDR1 MNHEY and CDR2 SVGAGI come from the germline V gene. This CDR3 has 13 amino acids. V was trimmed by 0 bases and J by 11 bases, leaving 11 bases between them.

As DNA, the CDR3 is TGCGCCAGCAGCTTGACAGGGGGCGAAAAACTGTTTTTT. Its protein product is CASSLTGGEKLFF. The rearrangement joins TRBV5-1 to TRBJ1-4; 9 bases agree with TRBD1. Per germline, CDR1 SGHRS and CDR2 YFSETQ. CDR3 size: 13 residues. V was pared by 1 base and J by 8 bases, with 0 bases of the junction left unmatched.

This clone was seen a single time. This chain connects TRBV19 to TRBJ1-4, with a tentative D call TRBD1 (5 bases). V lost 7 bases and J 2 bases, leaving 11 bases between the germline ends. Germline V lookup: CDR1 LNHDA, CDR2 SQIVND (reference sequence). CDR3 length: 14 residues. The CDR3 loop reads CASNGGGTNEKLFF. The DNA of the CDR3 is TGTGCCAGTAATGGCGGGGGGACTAATGAAAAACTGTTTTTT.

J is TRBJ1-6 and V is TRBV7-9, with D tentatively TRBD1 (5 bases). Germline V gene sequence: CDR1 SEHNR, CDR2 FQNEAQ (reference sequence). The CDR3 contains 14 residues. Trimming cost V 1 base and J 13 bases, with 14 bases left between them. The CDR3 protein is CASSLGFPRGPLHF. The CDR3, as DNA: TGTGCCAGCAGCTTAGGATTTCCCCGGGGGCCCCTCCACTTT.

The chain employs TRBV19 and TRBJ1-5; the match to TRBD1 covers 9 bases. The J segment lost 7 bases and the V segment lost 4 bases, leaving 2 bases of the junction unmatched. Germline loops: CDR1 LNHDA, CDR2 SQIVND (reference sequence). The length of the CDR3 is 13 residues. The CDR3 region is CASSTGQGQPQHF. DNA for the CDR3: TGTGCCAGTAGTACGGGACAGGGCCAGCCCCAGCATTTT.

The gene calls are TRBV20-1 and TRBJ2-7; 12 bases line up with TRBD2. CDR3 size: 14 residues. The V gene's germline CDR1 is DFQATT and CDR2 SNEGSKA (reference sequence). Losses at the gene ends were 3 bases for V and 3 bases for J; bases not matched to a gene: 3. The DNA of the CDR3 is TGCAGTGCTAGTACTAGCGGGGGGATCTACGAGCAGTACTTC. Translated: CSASTSGGIYEQYF.